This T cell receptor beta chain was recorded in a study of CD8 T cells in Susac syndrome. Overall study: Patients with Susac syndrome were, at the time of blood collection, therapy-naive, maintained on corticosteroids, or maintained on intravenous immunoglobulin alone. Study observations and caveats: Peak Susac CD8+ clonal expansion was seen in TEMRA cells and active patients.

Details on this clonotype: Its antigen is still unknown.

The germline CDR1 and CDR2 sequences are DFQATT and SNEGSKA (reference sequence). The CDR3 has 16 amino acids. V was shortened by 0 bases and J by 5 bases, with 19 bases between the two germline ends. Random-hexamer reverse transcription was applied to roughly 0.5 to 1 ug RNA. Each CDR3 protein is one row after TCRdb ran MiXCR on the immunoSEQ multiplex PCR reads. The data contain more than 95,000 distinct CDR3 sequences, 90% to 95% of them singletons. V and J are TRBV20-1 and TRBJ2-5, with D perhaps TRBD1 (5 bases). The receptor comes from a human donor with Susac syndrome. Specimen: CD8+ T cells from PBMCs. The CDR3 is CSARDVPWGTQETQYF. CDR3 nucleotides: TGCAGTGCTAGAGATGTCCCCTGGGGCACTCAGGAGACCCAGTACTTC.